This T cell receptor (beta chain) was sequenced in a study of cytomegalovirus exposure and HLA in healthy donors (dated by TCRdb to 2017 to 2019). General notes on the study: In an earlier analysis of some 610 of the donors, about 260 Gb of sequence data and 95 million to 130 million unique TCR beta sequences from about 179 million T cells were reported. An early release covering around 630 HLA-typed donors comprised approximately 290 gigabases of sequencing data and around 86 million unique TCR sequences. The genetic ancestry cluster associated with self-reported Caucasian donors included around four fifths of the roughly 410 genotyped donors. The study aimed to test whether signatures of past pathogen exposure could be identified by cataloging public T cell receptors. The study profiled the T cell repertoires of hundreds of subjects by immunosequencing and related them to cytomegalovirus serostatus. In addition to the first cohort of approximately 650 subjects, a separate validation cohort of 100 to 150 different subjects was used. To predict cytomegalovirus infection status, the study combined high-throughput TCR immunosequencing, statistical association of individual TCRs with disease status, and machine learning. In a later analysis, previously published TCR beta repertoires from 600 to 850 donors were re-analyzed and high-resolution HLA genotyping was added so that TCR occurrence patterns could be studied. In the later analysis, no new phenotypic data were used to find candidate immune exposures; instead, reliance was placed on TCR beta sequences and their occurrence across donors. To decide whether each TCR beta V gene segment behaved as functional or pseudogenic, an earlier analysis of 587 of the donors relied on high-throughput TCR beta sequencing. Alongside the repertoire data, information on donor age, sex, ethnicity and CMV serostatus was compiled. A later genetic analysis took genome-wide SNP genotypes for about three fifths of the 666 donors and used that subset as a discovery cohort. All discovery cohort repertoires had been generated on a single sequencing platform. Class I and class II HLA loci were covered by the typing at four-digit resolution. Typing coverage differed by locus: A, B, C, DRB1 and DQB1 were typed in roughly 629-640 donors, DQA1 in around 500, DPA1 in some 610, and DPB1 in just under 480. Several DR-DQ haplotypes were treated as single units for association and clustering because of strong linkage in the cohort. Among 300 to 500 genotyped donors of the cohort, an average of around 250,000 unique TCR beta nucleotide sequences was sequenced per donor, of which approximately 19% were non-productive. What the work shows at the level of the full study, not this receptor alone: When HLA alleles, especially DR and DQ, strongly co-occurred, TCR associations were difficult to assign to individual alleles. A later analysis found that TCR association rates varied across HLA loci, with DRB1 alleles showing the most associated TCRs and HLA-C alleles the fewest. In a later genetic analysis, fewer N-insertions in productive TCRs were reported among donors in an Asian-associated ancestry cluster than the roughly 700-donor mean. This cohort had only TCR beta chains sequenced, and the lack of alpha or paired-chain data limited which features could be detected. A later analysis found that most CMV-associated TCR beta chains appeared HLA-restricted, with HLA associations seemingly driven largely by CMV exposure. Over 15 rarely observed V segments, including chromosome 9 orphons, were excluded from the earlier analysis of some 590 of the donors because counts were too low. Correlated functional status among segregating V segments might reflect linkage disequilibrium, but an unknown experimental factor could not be ruled out. Compared with equally common non-associated chains, HLA-associated TCR beta chains in a later analysis were more clonally expanded and had lower generation probabilities. Most TCR sequences were observed very rarely across donors, whereas some public TCRs were present in many individuals. A further reported finding was that TCR beta sequences accurately predicted the HLA-A and HLA-B alleles for most subjects in the first cohort. Because HLA typing was unavailable for some donors at each locus, only the typed subset was used in association tests. At a false discovery rate of 0.05, a later analysis linked fewer than 20,000 TCR beta sequences to specific HLA alleles. The only immune exposure information available for the cohort was CMV serostatus. The study gave a list of some 150 TCR beta chains associated with cytomegalovirus. In an earlier analysis of more than 450 of the donors, most TCR beta V segments were observed in productive rearrangements about 90% or about 30% of the time, broadly matching IMGT annotations. The authors suggested that the approach could potentially be generalized to other disease states and immunological phenotypes. The 87-base-pair reads could not distinguish some IMGT-functional V segments, including TRBV6-2 and TRBV6-3, so those segments were excluded. In a later genetic analysis, a missense DCLRE1C variant was associated with V-gene and J-gene trimming of TCR beta chains, and the association was replicated in an independent cohort. The classifier was reported to diagnose cytomegalovirus status with high specificity and sensitivity in both the original cohort and the validation cohort. A group of highly shared sequence variants was considered likely to be a technical artifact of the sequencing pipeline. Roughly uniform sequencing depth across donors was assumed in presence/absence analyses, although this assumption may not hold. In vitro tests confirmed that a few of the cytomegalovirus-associated TCR beta chains recognize cytomegalovirus antigens. Several of the top co-occurrence clusters appeared to be linked to parvovirus B19, influenza, CMV and Epstein-Barr virus, according to a later analysis.

The CDR3 contains 15 residues, cysteine and phenylalanine counted. Left in the record is the CDR3 DNA by itself, 45 bases read in frame from the first base. Libraries came from the immunoSEQ multiplex PCR assay. For the multiplex PCR, a mixture combining 60 forward primers for TCR Vbeta segments and 13 reverse primers for TCR Jbeta segments was used. The CDR3 region of rearranged TCR beta genes was amplified from genomic DNA with a multiplex PCR assay. Amplified TCR beta libraries were sequenced as 87-base-pair reads on the Illumina HiSeq System. The source study handled its data this way. In a later analysis, 70 million to 95 million unique TCR beta chains were counted across the approximately 640 repertoires, and roughly 10 million of these chains were shared by at least two donors. To remove PCR and sequencing errors, raw reads were error-corrected and collapsed into unique sequences using a nearest-neighbor algorithm that merged closely related sequences. CDR3 sequences were aligned to IMGT reference sequences to assign V, D and J gene segments. For a sequence to be retained, a match of at least six nucleotides to both a V gene segment and a J gene segment was required. A rearrangement was called productive if the CDR3 had no stop codons and remained in frame with V and J, and every other rearrangement was called non-productive. CDR3 was defined by IMGT convention, running from the second conserved V-encoded cysteine to the conserved J-encoded phenylalanine. Sequences without an unambiguous match to a single V gene segment were excluded from the earlier analysis of almost 600 of the donors. In an earlier analysis of around 600 of the donors, V segments were called functional above 56.7% productive rearrangements and were called segregating when the between-donor standard deviation exceeded 5%. A statistical classification framework was developed to diagnose cytomegalovirus status using the catalog of TCR beta chain sequences. In a later analysis, V and J genes were assigned by comparing TCR nucleotide sequences against IMGT/GENE-DB human TR gene sequences. The TCRdist pipeline was used in a later analysis to assign CDR3 sequences and most-parsimonious VDJ recombination scenarios. A later analysis defined each TCR beta chain by its CDR3 amino acid sequence plus V-gene family, and excluded reads lacking a unique V-gene family. As a way to deal with suspected cross-contamination and a sequencing artifact, a later analysis dropped 450 to 700 nucleotide sequences that were highly shared and had low generation probability. In a later analysis, a clonal expansion index for each public chain was calculated from normalized within-repertoire ranks of inferred template counts. A later analysis computed generation probabilities with a VDJ recombination model fitted to out-of-frame rearrangements, and checked the results against IGoR. A later analysis scored TCR-TCR, TCR-HLA and TCR-CMV co-occurrence with hypergeometric tests, applying a repertoire-size bias correction to TCR pairs. A later analysis estimated false discovery rates by permuting HLA or CMV assignments 20 times. In a later analysis, co-occurring TCRs were grouped with DBSCAN, and TCRdist sequence similarity was added when clustering was performed within HLA-allele-positive subsets. Repertoires with fewer than 30,000 or more than 120,000 public chains were left out of co-occurrence clustering, as were about 5 repertoires with anomalous nucleotide sharing. The table comes from immuneACCESS by way of TCRdb, which keeps in-frame sequences with V and J called. Part of the clones is missing from these tables; in studies checked, under half for an unresolved V gene and the rest for unknown reasons. From that table come the V and J calls and clone size; the DNA was used to work out D and trimming. Here the sample has about 89,000 clones; about 60% occur a single time. Approximately 6% of the sample is taken by the ten largest.

In total, fewer than 750 healthy bone marrow donors made up the cohort. Cohort members were all nominally healthy when sampled, although unrecorded immune exposures were likely present. The donor tested CMV seronegative, placing the donor among the 350 or so seronegative members of the cohort. A peripheral blood sample was collected from each donor, and TCR beta sequencing was performed on peripheral blood mononuclear cells. Genomic DNA was extracted from the blood cell samples with the Qiagen DNeasy Blood Extraction Kit. Only one count was recorded for this clone. The antigen it binds to is not known. Per-nucleotide qualities are absent, and no much larger clonotype sits a single base away.

Here the chain combines TRBV21-1 and TRBJ2-5; the table gives TRBD1 as D, unverified against the DNA. TRBV21-1 is flagged as a pseudogene. The sample was PBMCs. This receptor was obtained from a woman aged 25 to 39 in good health and CMV-seronegative. The bases are TGTGCCAGCAGCAAAGTGGGGGCAGGGGGGCAGGCCCAGTACTTC. This encodes CASSKVGAGGQAQYF.